These T cell receptor beta chains were read from a single sample in a study of T cell responses to AZD1222 COVID-19 vaccine. The protocol was immunoSEQ multiplex PCR, while the TCRdb copy is restricted to in-frame clones and leaves out a portion. The sample has about 180,000 clones, about 90% seen once. The specimen was peripheral blood, collected on day 0 of AZD1222 vaccination. These TCRs come from an adult in good health. The CDR3 runs from the conserved cysteine through the conserved F or W. Fields, in order: V gene, J gene, clone size, D gene, CDR3 DNA, CDR3 protein. The D gene is left open where the match is weak. A clone size is listed for some rows: how often the clone was seen (once, few, many), or a class if it is expanded.

TRBV5-1,TRBJ1-6,.,TRBD1,TGCGCCAGCAGCTCAAGGACAGGGGGCGATAATTCACCCCTCCACTTT,CASSSRTGGDNSPLHF
TRBV28,TRBJ2-7,.,.,TGTGCCAGCAGCCCACCCGGCGAGCAGTACTTC,CASSPPGEQYF
TRBV4-3,TRBJ2-2,.,TRBD2,TGCGCCAGCAGCCAAGGTACTAGCGGGATTTTTGCGAACACCGGGGAGCTGTTTTTT,CASSQGTSGIFANTGELFF
TRBV27,TRBJ1-2,.,.,TGTGCCAGCAGTTTCGGCCGGCGGGGCTATGGCTACACCTTC,CASSFGRRGYGYTF
TRBV6-5,TRBJ1-4,.,.,TGTGCCACAGGGGAGAACAGGTGGTCGGGAGAAAAACTGTTTTTT,CATGENRWSGEKLFF
TRBV15,TRBJ1-2,.,TRBD1,TGTGCCACCAGCAGAGCGACAGGGGACAACTATGGCTACACCTTC,CATSRATGDNYGYTF
TRBV18,TRBJ1-2,.,.,TGTGCCAGCTCACCACTGGGAGGGGAGTACAACTATGGCTACACCTTC,CASSPLGGEYNYGYTF
TRBV30,TRBJ1-2,.,.,TGTGCCGGACGGGGGGGGAACTATGGCTACACCTTC,CAGRGGNYGYTF
TRBV6-5,TRBJ1-3,once,.,TGTGCCAGCAGTTACTCCCTCGGGACTGGAAACACCATATATTTT,CASSYSLGTGNTIYF
TRBV14,TRBJ1-1,.,.,TGTGCCAGCAGCCAGGGGCCGAACACTGAAGCTTTCTTT,CASSQGPNTEAFF
TRBV19,TRBJ2-3,.,TRBD1,TGTGCCAGTAGTATAATCTTACAGGGGGATACGCAGTATTTT,CASSIILQGDTQYF
TRBV11-2,TRBJ1-5,.,.,TGTGCCAGCAGTCGGGCAGGAGCTGGGAGCAATCAGCCCCAGCATTTT,CASSRAGAGSNQPQHF
TRBV6-5,TRBJ2-1,.,TRBD2,TGTGCCAGCTGGACTAGCAACGGCAATGAGCAGTTCTTC,CASWTSNGNEQFF
TRBV28,TRBJ2-3,.,TRBD2,TGTGCCAGCAGTTTGAGCCTAGCGGGGGGACCAGATACGCAGTATTTT,CASSLSLAGGPDTQYF
TRBV28,TRBJ1-2,once,TRBD1,TGTGCCAGCAGTAGGACAGGGAACTATGGCTACACCTTC,CASSRTGNYGYTF
TRBV6-5,TRBJ2-3,.,TRBD1,TGTGCCAGCAGCAAAGGGACAGGGGGCTCAGATACGCAGTATTTT,CASSKGTGGSDTQYF